Below, 32 T cell receptor beta chains from the same sample are listed, as sequenced in a study of blood T cell repertoires in COVID-19. Method: immunoSEQ multiplex PCR; TCRdb's copy keeps in-frame clones and lacks some. The sample includes some 250,000 clones, approximately 85% of them seen just once. Specimen: peripheral blood. The receptors come from a woman aged 60-70 years with active or convalescent COVID-19.

The J gene is TRBJ2-2, the V gene TRBV6-5; the D is unclear. The ends were cut back, 2 bases at V and 1 base at J, with 11 bases in the middle. The CDR3 extends over 16 amino acids. Germline V gene data show CDR1 as MNHEY and CDR2 as SVGAGI. The CDR3 nucleotides read TGTGCCAGCAGTTACGGGCGCCGGATGAACACCGGGGAGCTGTTTTTT. Translation: CASSYGRRMNTGELFF.

This chain joins TRBV11-2 and TRBJ1-2; D gene unclear. V shed 5 bases and J shed 7 bases, with 14 bases lying between them. Germline CDR1 reads SGHAT; CDR2 reads FQNNGV. CDR3 length: 13 residues. The CDR3 region is CASSREIRSGYTF. The CDR3 DNA reads TGTGCCAGCAGCCGGGAGATTCGGAGTGGCTACACCTTC.

The J gene is TRBJ1-5, the V gene TRBV16; TRBD1 matches at 9 bases. Per the germline V gene, CDR1 is KGHSY and CDR2 is FQNENV. The V segment lost 0 bases and the J segment 9 bases; nucleotides outside the gene matches: 12. There are 17 residues in the CDR3. The CDR3 region is CASSQSPGTGTPRPQHF. DNA of the CDR3: TGTGCCAGCAGCCAATCGCCCGGGACAGGGACCCCTCGGCCCCAGCATTTT.

The rearrangement links TRBV30 to TRBJ1-2, with 7 bases fitting TRBD1. The V gene end was trimmed by 2 bases and the J gene end by 6 bases; junction bases not matched to a gene: 6. Germline V gene sequence: CDR1 GTSNPN, CDR2 SVGIG (reference sequence). The CDR3 runs 13 residues. The CDR3 spells CAWSLTGLNGYTF. Written as DNA, the CDR3 is TGTGCCTGGAGTTTGACAGGGCTTAATGGCTACACCTTC.

V gene TRBV28 combines with J gene TRBJ1-3, with D tentatively TRBD1 (5 bases). The V end was cut by 6 bases, the J end by 3 bases, with 15 bases between. This CDR3 is 15 amino acids long. The germline CDR1 and CDR2 sequences are MDHEN and SYDVKM. Written as DNA, the CDR3 is TGTGCCAGCAGACCACCGGACATGAGTGGAAACACCATATATTTT. This gives the protein CASRPPDMSGNTIYF.

The V and J genes are TRBV5-6 and TRBJ2-1; D remains ambiguous. Looked up from germline, CDR1 is SGHDT and CDR2 is YYEEEE. This CDR3 has 16 amino acids. Trimming took off 4 bases at V and 0 bases at J, with 14 bases between the two ends. CDR3 loop: CASSNPVASSYNEQFF. The DNA of the CDR3 is TGTGCCAGCAGCAACCCAGTCGCTAGCTCCTACAATGAGCAGTTCTTC.

The chain recombines TRBV18 with TRBJ2-3; perhaps TRBD2 as D (5 bases). The CDR3 length is 15 residues. CDR1 is KGHSH, CDR2 LQKENI, per germline. With 0 bases removed from V and 0 bases from J, the gap between germline ends came to 7 bases. CDR3 protein: CASSPPGRSTDTQYF. The DNA of the CDR3 is TGTGCCAGCTCACCACCGGGGAGAAGCACAGATACGCAGTATTTT.

The chain links TRBV4-2 to TRBJ1-4, with D possibly matching TRBD1 (6 bases). This CDR3 spans 15 amino acids. The germline V gene has CDR1 LGHNA and CDR2 YNFKEQ. Trimming left V 5 bases short and J 8 bases short, with 18 bases between. The CDR3, as DNA: TGTGCCAGCAGCAATCTTCAGGCAGGGGAGGAAAAACTGTTTTTT. Its protein is CASSNLQAGEEKLFF.

This clone was recorded only once. The chain carries TRBV7-8 and TRBJ2-1, with 7 bases that match TRBD1. With 4 bases clipped from V and 0 bases from J, the junction kept 9 bases outside the gene matches. Germline V CDR1 and CDR2: SGHVS, FQNEAQ. The CDR3 is 17 amino acids. In nucleotides, the CDR3 is TGTGCCAGCAGCTCCCGACAGGGTTCGAGCTCCTACAATGAGCAGTTCTTC. Protein: CASSSRQGSSSYNEQFF.

V and J are TRBV19 and TRBJ1-2; 10 positions agree with TRBD1. This CDR3 has 14 residues. The V segment lost 7 bases and the J segment 8 bases; nucleotides outside the gene matches: 10. Germline assignment: CDR1 LNHDA and CDR2 SQIVND (reference sequence). The CDR3 DNA reads TGTGCCAGTAACCCCCATGACAGGGGGCGAGGCTACACCTTC. This codes for CASNPHDRGRGYTF.

The rearrangement links TRBV20-1 to TRBJ2-7, with TRBD2 matching over 15 bases. Germline assignment: CDR1 DFQATT and CDR2 SNEGSKA (reference sequence). CDR3 length equals 16 residues. The ends lost 3 bases at V and 3 bases at J; junction bases unmatched: 6. The chain's CDR3 is CSASSGTSGGHYEQYF. The CDR3 coding sequence is TGCAGTGCTAGTTCCGGGACTAGCGGGGGGCACTACGAGCAGTACTTC.

This clone was observed a handful of times. This rearrangement joins TRBV30 to TRBJ1-6; 8 nucleotides line up with TRBD1. Germline CDR1 is GTSNPN and CDR2 is SVGIG (reference sequence). The CDR3 has 14 residues. V lost 5 bases and J lost 7; bases outside the gene matches: 7. The CDR3 DNA is TGTGCCTGGGGCCGCGGGACAGGCAATTCACCCCTCCACTTT. It translates to CAWGRGTGNSPLHF.

This clone occurred a few times. The rearrangement uses TRBV5-6 and TRBJ2-1; the D gene is possibly TRBD1 (6 bases). The CDR3 is 18 amino acids. The ends were cut back, 4 bases at V and 8 bases at J, with 28 bases in the middle. Germline loops: CDR1 SGHDT, CDR2 YYEEEE. CDR3 sequence reads: CASSGSPVDPGTTDEQFF. CDR3 DNA: TGTGCCAGCAGCGGATCCCCGGTTGACCCTGGGACAACCGATGAGCAGTTCTTC.

The rearrangement links TRBV5-1 to TRBJ2-1; TRBD1 matches at 11 bases. Trimming removed 4 bases from V and 9 bases from J; junction bases left unmatched: 6. The CDR3 extends over 14 amino acids. Looked up from germline, CDR1 is SGHRS and CDR2 is YFSETQ. The CDR3 is CASSLGTGGLEQFF. In DNA, the CDR3 is TGCGCCAGCAGCCTAGGGACAGGGGGGCTTGAGCAGTTCTTC.

The chain recombines TRBV21-1 with TRBJ2-2; TRBD1, the table's D call, was not compared with the DNA. TRBV21-1 is a pseudogene. The CDR3 spans 18 residues. The CDR3 here is CASSKRIGTGKNTGELFF. The DNA of the CDR3 is TGTGCCAGCAGCAAAAGGATCGGGACAGGGAAGAACACCGGGGAGCTGTTTTTT.

This clone showed up just a few times. V and J are TRBV7-2 and TRBJ2-1; TRBD2 matches 13 bases. The CDR3 covers 18 residues. Germline V gene lookup returns CDR1 SGHTA and CDR2 FQGNSA. V trimming: 7 bases; J trimming: 4 bases; junction bases outside the gene matches: 13. The CDR3 loop reads CASTLRTRLAGGYNEQFF. The DNA of the CDR3 is TGTGCCAGCACCCTCCGAACCCGACTAGCGGGGGGTTACAATGAGCAGTTCTTC.

The V gene is TRBV5-1, the J gene TRBJ2-5; the D is unclear. The ends were cut back, 1 base at V and 2 bases at J, with 9 bases in the middle. The CDR3 length is 14 residues. Germline values: CDR1 SGHRS, CDR2 YFSETQ. The CDR3, as DNA: TGCGCCAGCAGCTTGATGGCAGGTCAAGAGACCCAGTACTTC. Protein sequence: CASSLMAGQETQYF.

This clone was observed a few times. The rearrangement uses TRBV10-3 and TRBJ2-7, with D tentatively TRBD2 (5 bases). Looked up from germline, CDR1 is ENHRY and CDR2 is SYGVKD. CDR3 length equals 13 residues. Trimming took 6 bases from V and 7 from J, leaving 16 bases between them. CDR3 sequence (DNA): TGTGCCATCAGCCCACTAGAGTCGGGTGAGCAGTACTTC. This sequence encodes CAISPLESGEQYF.

This clone was seen only once. The chain uses TRBV30 and TRBJ1-2; D uncertain. Germline-derived CDR1 and CDR2 are GTSNPN and SVGIG (reference sequence). Between the trimmed V and J ends, which lost 0 bases and 7 bases, there was a span of 6 bases. The CDR3 loop spans 11 amino acids. The CDR3 DNA follows: TGTGCCTGGAGTGTATGGGCTGGCTACACCTTC. This translates into CAWSVWAGYTF. Filled out from reference TRBV30 and TRBJ1-2, the complete variable domain reads SQTIHQWPATLVQPVGSPLSLECTVEGTSNPNLYWYRQAAGRGLQLLFYSVGIGQISSEVPQNLSASRPQDRQFILSSKKLLLSDSGFYLCAWSVWAGYTFGSGTRLTVV.

The chain links TRBV19 to TRBJ2-1, with 7 bases matching TRBD2. Germline assignment: CDR1 LNHDA and CDR2 SQIVND (reference sequence). The CDR3 covers 15 residues. With 4 bases clipped from V and 4 bases from J, the junction kept 7 bases outside the gene matches. The CDR3 DNA follows: TGTGCCAGTAGTACGCTAGCGGAACGTTACAATGAGCAGTTCTTC. Translating it yields CASSTLAERYNEQFF. Variable domain in full (rest from reference TRBV19 and TRBJ2-1): DGGITQSPKYLFRKEGQNVTLSCEQNLNHDAMYWYRQDPGQGLRLIYYSQIVNDFQKGDIAEGYSVSREKKESFPLTVTSAQKNPTAFYLCASSTLAERYNEQFFGPGTRLTVL.

The chain carries TRBV6-6 and TRBJ1-1, with D hard to call. There are 13 residues in the CDR3. Germline assignment: CDR1 MNHNY and CDR2 SVGAGI (reference sequence). Trimming took 4 bases from V and 3 from J, leaving 9 bases between them. The chain's CDR3 is CASSSHVDTEAFF. CDR3 nucleotide sequence: TGTGCCAGCAGTTCCCATGTTGACACTGAAGCTTTCTTT.

The genes are TRBV5-5 and TRBJ1-4; perhaps TRBD1 as D (6 bases). Trimming stripped 4 bases from V and 8 bases from J, with 15 bases between. CDR3 size: 14 residues. The germline gives CDR1 SGHKS, CDR2 YYEKEE (reference sequence). The DNA for the CDR3 is TGTGCCAGCAGCCTTTACAGGGCAAGGGAAAAACTGTTTTTT. Translated, it gives CASSLYRAREKLFF.

The chain has TRBV7-6 and TRBJ2-3; 10 nucleotides line up with TRBD1. This CDR3 comprises 15 residues. Germline CDR1 reads SGHVS; CDR2 reads FNYEAQ. Germline trimming cut 5 bases from V and 3 bases from J; bases unmatched to any gene: 5. The CDR3 sequence is CASSRWTGGTDTQYF. In DNA form, the CDR3 reads TGTGCCAGCAGCCGCTGGACAGGGGGTACAGATACGCAGTATTTT.

The chain recombines TRBV6-5 with TRBJ2-5; TRBD1 aligns across 7 bases. Germline trimming cut 2 bases from V and 4 bases from J; bases unmatched to any gene: 10. Germline V lookup: CDR1 MNHEY, CDR2 SVGAGI. The CDR3 length is 16 residues. The CDR3: CASSYVGGSNRETQYF. For the CDR3, the DNA is TGTGCCAGCAGTTACGTAGGGGGCTCTAACCGAGAGACCCAGTACTTC.

The chain couples TRBV18 to TRBJ2-3; 8 nucleotides line up with TRBD1. The CDR3 loop spans 16 amino acids. Germline V gene data show CDR1 as KGHSH and CDR2 as LQKENI. V was clipped by 4 bases and J by 3 bases; unmatched bases: 9. CDR3 amino acids: CASSLTGGRGTDTQYF. The CDR3 nucleotides read TGTGCCAGCTCACTAACAGGGGGAAGAGGGACAGATACGCAGTATTTT. The whole variable domain, remainder taken from reference TRBV18 and TRBJ2-3, is NAGVMQNPRHLVRRRGQEARLRCSPMKGHSHVYWYRQLPEEGLKFMVYLQKENIIDESGMPKERFSAEFPKEGPSILRIQQVVRGDSAAYFCASSLTGGRGTDTQYFGPGTRLTVL.

The chain links TRBV7-9 to TRBJ2-3; 11 bases agree with TRBD1. The CDR3 spans 19 residues. With V trimmed by 5 bases and J by 0 bases, 13 bases remained unmatched. The germline V gene encodes CDR1 SEHNR and CDR2 FQNEAQ (reference sequence). This CDR3 reads CASSRPRGQGASSTDTQYF. The DNA of the CDR3 is TGTGCCAGCAGCCGCCCCCGTGGACAGGGGGCTTCTAGCACAGATACGCAGTATTTT.

The chain couples TRBV12-3 or TRBV12-4 to TRBJ1-2, with 7 bases that match TRBD1. V was clipped by 4 bases and J by 7 bases; unmatched bases: 3. This CDR3 has 12 amino acids. In nucleotides, the CDR3 is TGTGCCAGCAGTTCACAGGGGATTGGCTACACCTTC. As protein: CASSSQGIGYTF.

This clone has a handful of counts. The chain joins TRBV5-1 to TRBJ2-7; tentatively, D is TRBD1 (6 bases). The CDR3 extends over 14 amino acids. V was trimmed by 4 bases and J by 0 bases, leaving 11 bases between them. The V gene's germline CDR1 is SGHRS and CDR2 YFSETQ. CDR3 sequence reads: CASSPQGSSYEQYF. The CDR3 DNA follows: TGCGCCAGCAGCCCCCAGGGGAGCTCCTACGAGCAGTACTTC.

This clone was seen repeatedly, ten times or more. The gene calls are TRBV7-2 and TRBJ1-4, with 11 bases identical to TRBD1. The V gene's germline CDR1 is SGHTA and CDR2 FQGNSA. The CDR3 runs to 14 residues. Trimming at V came to 6 bases and at J to 8 bases, leaving 5 bases not matched to a gene. The CDR3 coding sequence is TGTGCCAGCAGGATCGGACAGGGGGCGGAAAAACTGTTTTTT. Translation: CASRIGQGAEKLFF. The full variable domain, with the rest looked up from reference TRBV7-2 and TRBJ1-4, is GAGVSQSPSNKVTEKGKDVELRCDPISGHTALYWYRQSLGQGLEFLIYFQGNSAPDKSGLPSDRFSAERTGGSVSTLTIQRTQQEDSAVYLCASRIGQGAEKLFFGSGTQLSVL.

This clone was seen ten or more times. V and J are TRBV4-2 and TRBJ2-1, with 8 bases that match TRBD2. Trimming took 4 bases from V and 2 from J; bases not matched to a gene: 13. The CDR3 is 18 amino acids. Germline CDR1 is LGHNA and CDR2 is YNFKEQ. The CDR3 is CASSPEPGGEWTYNEQFF. CDR3 nucleotides: TGTGCCAGCAGCCCTGAGCCGGGGGGGGAGTGGACCTACAATGAGCAGTTCTTC.

This clone was seen just once. This chain links TRBV10-3 with TRBJ2-4; D may be TRBD1 (5 bases). V was trimmed by 3 bases and J by 0 bases, leaving 9 bases between them. Germline V lookup: CDR1 ENHRY, CDR2 SYGVKD. The CDR3 has 15 amino acids. CDR3 region: CAISDPGKAKNIQYF. For the CDR3, the DNA is TGTGCCATCAGTGATCCAGGGAAAGCCAAAAACATTCAGTACTTC.

The chain links TRBV6-2 or TRBV6-3 to TRBJ2-5; TRBD2 matches at 11 bases. Germline trimming cut 2 bases from V and 2 bases from J; bases unmatched to any gene: 4. This CDR3 is 16 amino acids long. The germline V gene has CDR1 MNHEY and CDR2 SVGEGT. The CDR3 coding sequence is TGTGCCAGCAGTTACCCATTAGCGGGGGGGCAAGAGACCCAGTACTTC. Translation: CASSYPLAGGQETQYF.